The 27 T cell receptor beta chains reported below all come from one sample, sequenced in a study of blood T cell repertoires in COVID-19. Measured with immunoSEQ multiplex PCR; TCRdb has only the in-frame clones, and not every one. The repertoire includes more than 150,000 clones, around 87% of them detected once, and just under 2.5% sits in the top ten. The sample consisted of peripheral blood. The source is a man between 35 and 55 years old with active or convalescent COVID-19.

CDR3: CASSPDGQMYEQYF. The CDR3, as DNA: TGTGCCAGCAGTCCGGACGGACAAATGTACGAGCAGTACTTC. The V gene is TRBV6-5, the J gene TRBJ2-7; maybe TRBD1 (5 bases). Germline CDR1 is MNHEY and CDR2 is SVGAGI. Trimming shortened V by 5 bases and J by 4 bases, and 15 bases separated the two germline ends. This CDR3 is 14 amino acids long.

The chain links TRBV9 to TRBJ2-5, with a possible D match to TRBD2 (6 bases). This CDR3 is built from 15 residues. V lost 0 bases and J lost 1, with 10 bases in between. CDR1 and CDR2 from the germline V gene are SGDLS and YYNGEE. The CDR3 loop reads CASSVEGTPQETQYF. As DNA, the CDR3 is TGTGCCAGCAGCGTAGAGGGGACTCCCCAAGAGACCCAGTACTTC.

The genes are TRBV14 and TRBJ2-2, with D possibly TRBD1 on 5 matching bases. V dropped 1 base and J dropped 4 bases, with 19 bases sitting between them. The germline V gene has CDR1 SGHDN and CDR2 FVKESK. CDR3 length: 18 residues. The CDR3 is CASSQVRAGPTSTGELFF. The CDR3 nucleotides read TGTGCCAGCAGCCAAGTTCGAGCAGGGCCAACGAGCACCGGGGAGCTGTTTTTT.

The CDR3 region is CASSVGQSNTEAFF. The CDR3 DNA reads as TGTGCCAGCAGCGTGGGACAGTCGAACACTGAAGCTTTCTTT. The chain links TRBV9 to TRBJ1-1; 7 bases line up with TRBD1. J gave up 1 base and V 2 bases, and 2 bases lay outside the gene matches. Germline V gene lookup returns CDR1 SGDLS and CDR2 YYNGEE. The CDR3 runs 14 residues.

This chain links TRBV4-1 with TRBJ2-5; maybe TRBD2 (5 bases). In germline, CDR1 is MGHRA, CDR2 YSYEKL. V was trimmed by 0 bases and J by 1 base, leaving 9 bases between them. The CDR3 totals 15 residues. The CDR3: CASSQDTTSQETQYF. In DNA form, the CDR3 reads TGCGCCAGCAGCCAAGATACCACTAGCCAAGAGACCCAGTACTTC.

The chain joins TRBV9 to TRBJ2-1, with D perhaps TRBD2 (6 bases). Germline V gene data show CDR1 as SGDLS and CDR2 as YYNGEE. The CDR3 length is 20 residues. Deletions cut 0 bases from V and 5 bases from J, with 27 bases between. The CDR3 DNA is TGTGCCAGCAGCGTAGGAGGGTTGGCCCGTAGACTAGGACCTAACAATGAGCAGTTCTTC. It encodes CASSVGGLARRLGPNNEQFF.

The chain recombines TRBV10-2 with TRBJ2-7; D perhaps matches TRBD2 (5 bases). The CDR3 consists of 16 residues. Per the germline V gene, CDR1 is WSHSY and CDR2 is SAAADI. V was cut by 6 bases and J by 2 bases, with 20 bases left in between. CDR3 residues: CASRPQDGVAAYEQYF. In DNA form, the CDR3 reads TGCGCCAGCAGGCCCCAAGACGGGGTGGCAGCCTACGAGCAGTACTTC.

A single count supports this clone. This CDR3 reads CASSPQGFFSPLHF. DNA for the CDR3: TGTGCCAGCAGTCCACAGGGATTCTTTTCACCCCTCCACTTT. The rearrangement joins TRBV6-2 or TRBV6-3 to TRBJ1-6; tentatively, D is TRBD1 (6 bases). Germline V gene data show CDR1 as MNHEY and CDR2 as SVGEGT. CDR3 size: 14 residues. Trimming left V 5 bases short and J 9 bases short, with 14 bases between.

This chain uses TRBV7-2 with TRBJ1-6; TRBD1 is a possible D gene (5 bases). V dropped 5 bases and J dropped 7 bases, with 15 bases sitting between them. Germline V gene data show CDR1 as SGHTA and CDR2 as FQGNSA. The CDR3 runs 15 residues. The CDR3 protein is CASSTRQTWNSPLHF. CDR3 bases: TGTGCCAGCAGCACCCGACAGACGTGGAATTCACCCCTCCACTTT.

The V gene is TRBV28, the J gene TRBJ1-4, with D possibly matching TRBD1 (5 bases). V lost 1 base to trimming and J lost 7 bases, with 13 bases between them. Germline lookup yields CDR1 MDHEN and CDR2 SYDVKM. CDR3 length: 15 amino acids. The CDR3 DNA reads TGTGCCAGCAGTTTATTCCGGGACTCGGGTGAAAAACTGTTTTTT. Translation gives CASSLFRDSGEKLFF.

This chain links TRBV29-1 with TRBJ1-1, with 7 bases lining up with TRBD1. V trimming: 1 base; J trimming: 4 bases; junction bases outside the gene matches: 6. The CDR3 consists of 14 residues. Germline V gene data show CDR1 as SQVTM and CDR2 as ANQGSEA. The CDR3 DNA is TGCAGCGTTGAAGGAGGTTCAGGGGGCACTGAAGCTTTCTTT. It translates to CSVEGGSGGTEAFF.

This clone was recorded once. The chain has TRBV28 and TRBJ2-1, with D perhaps TRBD2 (5 bases). The CDR3 is made up of 16 amino acids. Trimming stripped 6 bases from V and 0 bases from J, with 15 bases between. CDR1 MDHEN and CDR2 SYDVKM come from the germline V gene. The chain's CDR3 is CASRLLRGSSYNEQFF. CDR3 bases: TGTGCCAGCAGATTACTGAGAGGGAGCTCCTACAATGAGCAGTTCTTC.

V usage is TRBV4-3 and J usage is TRBJ2-2, with TRBD1 matching over 11 bases. J gave up 3 bases and V 1 base, and 1 base lay outside the gene matches. The CDR3 extends over 16 amino acids. The germline V gene encodes CDR1 LGHNA and CDR2 YSLEER. CDR3 loop: CASSQVGQGDTGELFF. The CDR3, as DNA: TGCGCCAGCAGCCAAGTGGGACAGGGGGACACCGGGGAGCTGTTTTTT.

The genes are TRBV5-5 and TRBJ1-2, with D possibly being TRBD1 (5 bases). Trimming pared 6 bases from V and 1 base from J, leaving 19 bases between. Germline V lookup: CDR1 SGHKS, CDR2 YYEKEE (reference sequence). CDR3 length: 16 residues. The CDR3 DNA is TGTGCCAGCAACTCAGCGCGACAGAGCTTTAACTATGGCTACACCTTC. Amino acid sequence: CASNSARQSFNYGYTF.

With respect to this clone: Mismatch with germline at one junction end may stem from a read error. The chain links TRBV7-7 to TRBJ2-6; TRBD2 is a possible D gene (6 bases). Germline CDR1 SSHAT, CDR2 FNYEAQ (reference sequence). This CDR3 has 16 amino acids. In nucleotides, the CDR3 is TGTGCTAGCAGTTTGGGCGGGAACTCTGGGGCCAACGTCCTGACTTTC. It translates to CASSLGGNSGANVLTF.

Comment on this clone: The same CDR3 arises from other DNA sequences in this sample as well. V usage is TRBV7-9 and J usage is TRBJ1-2; TRBD1 is a possible D gene (5 bases). V dropped 2 bases and J dropped 1 base, with 5 bases sitting between them. CDR1 SEHNR and CDR2 FQNEAQ come from the germline V gene (reference sequence). The CDR3 length is 13 residues. CDR3 nucleotides: TGTGCCAGCAGCTTACAGGGTAACTATGGCTACACCTTC. This codes for CASSLQGNYGYTF.

The chain employs TRBV5-6 and TRBJ2-7, with 16 positions matching TRBD2. CDR1 and CDR2 from the germline V gene are SGHDT and YYEEEE. V lost 4 bases and J lost 1; bases outside the gene matches: 5. The CDR3 is made up of 17 amino acids. CDR3 protein: CASSPGTSGGASYEQYF. CDR3 bases: TGTGCCAGCAGCCCCGGGACTAGCGGGGGGGCTTCCTACGAGCAGTACTTC.

This clone was observed a handful of times. The chain has TRBV28 and TRBJ1-5; D unresolved. This CDR3 spans 13 amino acids. V lost 3 bases and J 6 bases, leaving 9 bases between the germline ends. Germline V gives CDR1 MDHEN, CDR2 SYDVKM. The CDR3 loop is CASSLNGIQPQHF. CDR3 coding DNA: TGTGCCAGCAGTTTGAACGGGATTCAGCCCCAGCATTTT.

The chain carries TRBV19 and TRBJ1-2; D is ambiguous. CDR3 size: 14 residues. Between the trimmed V and J ends, which lost 4 bases and 4 bases, there was a span of 13 bases. The germline gives CDR1 LNHDA, CDR2 SQIVND (reference sequence). The chain's CDR3 is CASSTTTSAYGYTF. The CDR3 nucleotides read TGTGCCAGTAGTACGACAACGAGTGCCTATGGCTACACCTTC.

This clone was recorded once. The rearrangement joins TRBV6-5 to TRBJ1-1; D remains unclear. Germline V gene lookup returns CDR1 MNHEY and CDR2 SVGAGI. V lost 7 bases and J 1 base, leaving 13 bases between the germline ends. This CDR3 is built from 14 residues. The CDR3 spells CASTHRWANTEAFF. The CDR3 DNA sequence: TGTGCCAGCACCCATCGGTGGGCGAACACTGAAGCTTTCTTT.

This chain uses TRBV12-3 or TRBV12-4 with TRBJ1-2, with D uncertain. Trimming took off 6 bases at V and 2 bases at J, with 10 bases between the two ends. This CDR3 has 13 amino acids. CDR3 in amino acids: CASRVELNYGYTF. CDR3 nucleotide sequence: TGTGCCAGCAGAGTAGAGCTAAACTATGGCTACACCTTC.

J is TRBJ2-7 and V is TRBV6-5, with a tentative D call TRBD1 (5 bases). Germline V gene lookup returns CDR1 MNHEY and CDR2 SVGAGI. The ends were cut back, 0 bases at V and 6 bases at J, with 12 bases in the middle. The CDR3 has 14 amino acids. CDR3 coding DNA: TGTGCCAGCAGTTACTCCAGGCCAGGGTTCGAGCAGTACTTC. This translates into CASSYSRPGFEQYF.

The rearrangement joins TRBV15 to TRBJ2-7; 10 bases line up with TRBD1. Germline CDR1 reads LNHNV; CDR2 reads YYDKDF (reference sequence). V dropped 1 base and J dropped 5; count of bases not matched to a gene: 14. There are 18 residues in the CDR3. The CDR3 sequence: CATSRGLFGTGDPHEQYF. As DNA, the CDR3 is TGTGCCACCAGCAGAGGCCTTTTCGGGACAGGGGATCCCCACGAGCAGTACTTC. Supplemented by reference TRBV15 and TRBJ2-7, the full variable domain reads DAMVIQNPRYQVTQFGKPVTLSCSQTLNHNVMYWYQQKSSQAPKLLFHYYDKDFNNEADTPDNFQSRRPNTSFCFLDIRSPGLGDTAMYLCATSRGLFGTGDPHEQYFGPGTRLTVT.

The chain has TRBV19 and TRBJ1-1; no clear D. CDR1 and CDR2 from the germline V gene are LNHDA and SQIVND (reference sequence). V was trimmed by 8 bases and J by 0 bases, leaving 10 bases between them. The CDR3 spans 13 residues. CDR3 protein: CASCRKMNTEAFF. The CDR3 bases are TGTGCCAGTTGCAGGAAAATGAACACTGAAGCTTTCTTT.

This rearrangement joins TRBV15 to TRBJ1-3, with 7 bases lining up with TRBD1. Germline CDR1 reads LNHNV; CDR2 reads YYDKDF (reference sequence). After removal of 6 bases from V and 2 bases from J, the junction contained 7 bases not matched to a gene. The length of the CDR3 is 15 residues. This CDR3 is CATRTLTGTGNTIYF. DNA for the CDR3: TGTGCCACCAGGACCTTGACAGGGACTGGAAACACCATATATTTT.

This chain uses TRBV3-1 (or the pseudogene TRBV3-2) with TRBJ1-1; the D gene is possibly TRBD1 (5 bases). CDR1 and CDR2 from the germline V gene are LGHDT and YNNKEL (reference sequence). This CDR3 has 13 amino acids. V was clipped by 3 bases and J by 6 bases, with 11 bases between them. The CDR3 nucleotides read TGTGCCAGCAGCCACCTAGGAGGGGCTGAAGCTTTCTTT. Amino acid sequence: CASSHLGGAEAFF.

V is TRBV2 and J is TRBJ1-5, with 9 nucleotides matching TRBD1. Germline CDR1 reads SNHLY; CDR2 reads FYNNEI. The CDR3 runs 14 residues. Losses at the gene ends were 6 bases for V and 2 bases for J; bases not matched to a gene: 2. The CDR3: CASSTGGGNQPQHF. The CDR3 DNA sequence: TGTGCCAGCAGCACAGGGGGCGGCAATCAGCCCCAGCATTTT. Full variable domain (outside the CDR3, taken from reference TRBV2 and TRBJ1-5): EPEVTQTPSHQVTQMGQEVILRCVPISNHLYFYWYRQILGQKVEFLVSFYNNEISEKSEIFDDQFSVERPDGSNFTLKIRSTKLEDSAMYFCASSTGGGNQPQHFGDGTRLSIL.